Below are 15 T cell receptor beta chains sequenced from a single sample in a study of shared clonotypes between healthy human individuals. Sequencing used immunoSEQ multiplex PCR; TCRdb keeps in-frame clones, though not all of them. The data contain some 2,000,000 clones, 85% to 95% of them singletons. Material for sequencing was naive CD4+ T cells sorted from blood. Described subset: CD45RA+ positively selected. These receptors were taken from a man younger than 35 in good health.

V and J are TRBV10-3 and TRBJ2-7; TRBD2 matches 9 bases. Germline lookup yields CDR1 ENHRY and CDR2 SYGVKD. After removal of 11 bases from V and 0 bases from J, the junction contained 5 bases not matched to a gene. The CDR3 is 13 amino acids. CDR3 region: CAAEREDSYEQYF. In DNA, the CDR3 is TGTGCCGCCGAGCGGGAGGACTCCTACGAGCAGTACTTC.

V and J are TRBV2 and TRBJ2-1; a weak D match, TRBD1 (6 bases). V was shortened by 9 bases and J by 4 bases, with 13 bases between the two germline ends. There are 13 residues in the CDR3. CDR1 SNHLY and CDR2 FYNNEI come from the germline V gene. The CDR3: CASSPGHYNEQFF. Here the CDR3 DNA reads TGTGCCAGTTCTCCGGGACATTACAATGAGCAGTTCTTC.

The chain is built from TRBV5-6 and TRBJ2-7; D remains ambiguous. The CDR3 runs 12 residues. The V gene's germline CDR1 is SGHDT and CDR2 YYEEEE. Deletions cut 1 base from V and 6 bases from J, with 8 bases between. CDR3 protein: CASSLPASEQYF. The CDR3 DNA follows: TGTGCCAGCAGCTTGCCTGCCAGCGAGCAGTACTTC.

In the case of this clone: The identical CDR3 is also encoded by other nucleotide sequences in the sample. CDR3 in amino acids: CASSIGYEQYF. The CDR3 DNA is TGTGCCAGTAGTATTGGGTACGAGCAGTACTTC. The V call is TRBV19, the J call TRBJ2-7; D not resolved. Germline CDR1 is LNHDA and CDR2 is SQIVND (reference sequence). V was shortened by 3 bases and J by 4 bases, with 4 bases between the two germline ends. The CDR3 contains 11 residues.

V and J are TRBV10-3 and TRBJ2-5, with D unclear. The germline gives CDR1 ENHRY, CDR2 SYGVKD. This CDR3 has 13 amino acids. V lost 7 bases to trimming and J lost 4 bases, with 13 bases between them. CDR3 nucleotides: TGTGCCATCAAGGCTTCTGGGTCAGAGACCCAGTACTTC. Protein sequence: CAIKASGSETQYF.

The V call is TRBV30, the J call TRBJ2-5; D possibly uses TRBD1 or TRBD2 (5 bases each). The CDR3 has 13 amino acids. Germline loops: CDR1 GTSNPN, CDR2 SVGIG (reference sequence). V was clipped by 3 bases and J by 9 bases, with 17 bases between them. CDR3 nucleotide sequence: TGTGCCTGGAGGAGGGGCAGTCAATGGGCCCAGTACTTC. It codes for CAWRRGSQWAQYF.

The count of this clone is one. The chain joins TRBV14 to TRBJ1-1; TRBD1 matches 7 bases. Trimming removed 2 bases from V and 1 base from J; junction bases left unmatched: 10. Germline CDR1 reads SGHDN; CDR2 reads FVKESK. The CDR3 extends over 17 amino acids. CDR3 loop: CASSQFGTAAKNTEAFF. The DNA for the CDR3 is TGTGCCAGCAGCCAATTCGGGACAGCGGCTAAGAACACTGAAGCTTTCTTT. Looking up the rest from reference TRBV14 and TRBJ1-1 gives the full variable domain: EAGVTQFPSHSVIEKGQTVTLRCDPISGHDNLYWYRRVMGKEIKFLLHFVKESKQDESGMPNNRFLAERTGGTYSTLKVQPAELEDSGVYFCASSQFGTAAKNTEAFFGQGTRLTVV.

Here the CDR3 DNA reads TGTGCCAGCAGCTTCTCTGGGGGTACAAATGGCTACACCTTC. This encodes CASSFSGGTNGYTF. This chain connects TRBV5-8 to TRBJ1-2, with D possibly being TRBD1 (5 bases). V lost 2 bases to trimming and J lost 6 bases, with 14 bases between them. Germline-derived CDR1 and CDR2 are SGHTS and YDEGEE. This CDR3 has 14 amino acids.

V is TRBV10-2 and J is TRBJ2-7; tentatively, D is TRBD1 (5 bases). Germline V gene lookup returns CDR1 WSHSY and CDR2 SAAADI. Trimming removed 4 bases from V and 5 bases from J, with 18 bases in between. The CDR3 spans 15 residues. The CDR3 sequence is CASSVPTGGGNEQYF. In nucleotides, the CDR3 is TGCGCCAGCAGTGTCCCTACAGGTGGTGGCAACGAGCAGTACTTC.

J is TRBJ2-1 and V is TRBV9, with D hard to call. V was trimmed by 4 bases and J by 1 base, leaving 12 bases between them. This CDR3 is 15 amino acids long. Germline lookup yields CDR1 SGDLS and CDR2 YYNGEE. In DNA, the CDR3 is TGTGCCAGCAGCCCTCAGAGTGGGTCCTACAATGAGCAGTTCTTC. Protein: CASSPQSGSYNEQFF.

This chain uses TRBV6-5 with TRBJ1-6; no clear D gene. V was shortened by 6 bases and J by 0 bases, with 9 bases between the two germline ends. The V gene's germline CDR1 is MNHEY and CDR2 SVGAGI. The CDR3 spans 15 residues. The CDR3 DNA follows: TGTGCCAGCAGGTCCATAAGCTCCTATAATTCACCCCTCCACTTT. It specifies CASRSISSYNSPLHF.

This chain joins TRBV5-1 and TRBJ2-4; 8 bases fit TRBD1. Germline trimming cut 3 bases from V and 8 bases from J; bases unmatched to any gene: 7. From germline, CDR1 is SGHRS and CDR2 YFSETQ. The CDR3 spans 14 residues. The chain's CDR3 is CASSSGQAGDIQYF. CDR3 DNA: TGCGCCAGCAGCTCGGGACAGGCAGGGGACATTCAGTACTTC.

The CDR3 bases are TGTGCCAGCAGCACCGAGTACGAGCAGTACTTC. This encodes CASSTEYEQYF. This chain joins TRBV7-9 and TRBJ2-7, with D uncertain. Trimming shortened V by 5 bases and J by 4 bases, and 6 bases separated the two germline ends. Germline CDR1 reads SEHNR; CDR2 reads FQNEAQ (reference sequence). CDR3 length: 11 amino acids. Looking up the rest from reference TRBV7-9 and TRBJ2-7 gives the full variable domain: DTGVSQNPRHKITKRGQNVTFRCDPISEHNRLYWYRQTLGQGPEFLTYFQNEAQLEKSRLLSDRFSAERPKGSFSTLEIQRTEQGDSAMYLCASSTEYEQYFGPGTRLTVT.

The rearrangement joins TRBV5-1 to TRBJ2-2; possibly TRBD1 for D (5 bases). From germline, CDR1 is SGHRS and CDR2 YFSETQ. The CDR3 extends over 15 amino acids. Trimming took 4 bases from V and 0 from J, leaving 10 bases between them. The CDR3 coding sequence is TGCGCCAGCAGCGTCTCAGGGACGAACACCGGGGAGCTGTTTTTT. Encoded protein: CASSVSGTNTGELFF.

The chain has TRBV18 and TRBJ2-7, with TRBD1 matching over 7 bases. The germline CDR1 and CDR2 sequences are KGHSH and LQKENI. This CDR3 has 16 amino acids. The trim removed 4 bases at V and 0 bases at J, leaving 9 bases unmatched. CDR3 DNA sequence: TGTGCCAGCTCACTTTATTGGACAGGCAACTCCTACGAGCAGTACTTC. It yields the protein CASSLYWTGNSYEQYF.